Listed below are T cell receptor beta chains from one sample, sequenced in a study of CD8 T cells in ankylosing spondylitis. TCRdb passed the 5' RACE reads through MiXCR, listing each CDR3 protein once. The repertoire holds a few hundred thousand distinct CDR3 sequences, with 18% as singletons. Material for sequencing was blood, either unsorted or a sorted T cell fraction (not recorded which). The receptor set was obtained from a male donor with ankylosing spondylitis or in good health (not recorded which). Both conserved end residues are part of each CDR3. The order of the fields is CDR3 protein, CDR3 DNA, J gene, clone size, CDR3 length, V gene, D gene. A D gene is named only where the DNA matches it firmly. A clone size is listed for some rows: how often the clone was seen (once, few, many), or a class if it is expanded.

cdr3_aa: CASSYRGPPYEQYF
cdr3_nt: TGTGCCAGCAGTTACAGGGGCCCCCCCTACGAGCAGTACTTC
j_call: TRBJ2-7
clone_size: -
cdr3_length: 14
v_call: TRBV6-2/TRBV6-3
d_call: -

cdr3_aa: CASSPDSEAYNEQFF
cdr3_nt: TGTGCCAGCAGTCCCGACAGCGAAGCCTACAATGAGCAGTTCTTC
j_call: TRBJ2-1
clone_size: few
cdr3_length: 15
v_call: TRBV12-3/TRBV12-4
d_call: -

cdr3_aa: CASSLSGTSNQPQHF
cdr3_nt: TGTGCCAGCAGTTTATCAGGTACTAGCAATCAGCCCCAGCATTTT
j_call: TRBJ1-5
clone_size: -
cdr3_length: 15
v_call: TRBV12-3/TRBV12-4
d_call: -

cdr3_aa: CASFGDQGVEQYF
cdr3_nt: TGCGCCAGCTTTGGGGACCAGGGGGTCGAGCAGTACTTC
j_call: TRBJ2-7
clone_size: -
cdr3_length: 13
v_call: TRBV5-1
d_call: TRBD1

cdr3_aa: CASSLVGLGTEAFF
cdr3_nt: TGTGCCAGCAGCTTAGTAGGGTTAGGGACTGAAGCTTTCTTT
j_call: TRBJ1-1
clone_size: many
cdr3_length: 14
v_call: TRBV7-9
d_call: -

cdr3_aa: CAITEGANTGELFF
cdr3_nt: TGTGCCATCACCGAGGGGGCGAACACCGGGGAGCTGTTTTTT
j_call: TRBJ2-2
clone_size: -
cdr3_length: 14
v_call: TRBV10-3
d_call: -

cdr3_aa: CSARGFGWMPPDTQYF
cdr3_nt: TGCAGTGCTAGAGGGTTCGGCTGGATGCCCCCAGATACGCAGTATTTT
j_call: TRBJ2-3
clone_size: -
cdr3_length: 16
v_call: TRBV20-1
d_call: -

cdr3_aa: CRCRGPRGYTF
cdr3_nt: TGCAGATGCCGGGGACCGAGAGGCTACACCTTC
j_call: TRBJ1-2
clone_size: many
cdr3_length: 11
v_call: TRBV29-1
d_call: -

cdr3_aa: CASRAQGGRTYEQYF
cdr3_nt: TGTGCCAGCAGGGCACAGGGGGGGAGAACCTACGAGCAGTACTTC
j_call: TRBJ2-7
clone_size: few
cdr3_length: 15
v_call: TRBV6-2/TRBV6-3
d_call: -

cdr3_aa: CASSLLTGTQETQYF
cdr3_nt: TGTGCCAGCAGCTTATTGACAGGGACTCAAGAGACCCAGTACTTC
j_call: TRBJ2-5
clone_size: few
cdr3_length: 15
v_call: TRBV7-9
d_call: -

cdr3_aa: CASSSLAGGNEQYF
cdr3_nt: TGTGCCAGCAGTTCCCTAGCGGGAGGTAACGAGCAGTACTTC
j_call: TRBJ2-7
clone_size: -
cdr3_length: 14
v_call: TRBV12-3/TRBV12-4
d_call: TRBD2

cdr3_aa: CSARGAGSYEQYF
cdr3_nt: TGCAGTGCCCGGGGGGCGGGGTCCTACGAGCAGTACTTC
j_call: TRBJ2-7
clone_size: -
cdr3_length: 13
v_call: TRBV20-1
d_call: -

cdr3_aa: CASSEHRGPGYEQYF
cdr3_nt: TGTGCCAGCAGTGAACACAGGGGGCCTGGATACGAGCAGTACTTC
j_call: TRBJ2-7
clone_size: many
cdr3_length: 15
v_call: TRBV6-1
d_call: TRBD1

cdr3_aa: CASSKKEMYEQYF
cdr3_nt: TGTGCCAGTAGTAAAAAGGAGATGTACGAGCAGTACTTC
j_call: TRBJ2-7
clone_size: -
cdr3_length: 13
v_call: TRBV19
d_call: -

cdr3_aa: CASGTATFREQYF
cdr3_nt: TGTGCCAGCGGGACGGCCACTTTTAGAGAGCAGTACTTC
j_call: TRBJ2-7
clone_size: -
cdr3_length: 13
v_call: TRBV27
d_call: -

cdr3_aa: CASSESFGGEYNEQFF
cdr3_nt: TGCGCCAGCAGTGAGTCGTTCGGGGGCGAGTACAATGAGCAGTTCTTC
j_call: TRBJ2-1
clone_size: few
cdr3_length: 16
v_call: TRBV10-1
d_call: -

cdr3_aa: CASSLVSAGELFF
cdr3_nt: TGTGCCAGCAGCTTAGTTTCTGCCGGGGAGCTGTTTTTT
j_call: TRBJ2-2
clone_size: -
cdr3_length: 13
v_call: TRBV7-3
d_call: -

cdr3_aa: CSVGQLGEQFF
cdr3_nt: TGCAGCGTTGGGCAGCTCGGTGAGCAGTTCTTC
j_call: TRBJ2-1
clone_size: many
cdr3_length: 11
v_call: TRBV29-1
d_call: -

cdr3_aa: CASSLFTGRNRTDTQYF
cdr3_nt: TGTGCCAGCAGCTTATTTACGGGACGGAATCGCACAGATACGCAGTATTTT
j_call: TRBJ2-3
clone_size: many
cdr3_length: 17
v_call: TRBV5-5
d_call: -

cdr3_aa: CASSPAEGAYEQYF
cdr3_nt: TGTGCCAGCAGCCCGGCGGAGGGGGCCTACGAGCAGTACTTC
j_call: TRBJ2-7
clone_size: -
cdr3_length: 14
v_call: TRBV9
d_call: -

cdr3_aa: CASSQDPGRAITDTQYF
cdr3_nt: TGTGCCAGCAGCCAAGATCCTGGCAGGGCCATAACAGATACGCAGTATTTT
j_call: TRBJ2-3
clone_size: -
cdr3_length: 17
v_call: TRBV4-2
d_call: -

cdr3_aa: CASSQETSGETQYF
cdr3_nt: TGTGCCAGCAGCCAAGAGACTAGCGGCGAGACCCAGTACTTC
j_call: TRBJ2-5
clone_size: -
cdr3_length: 14
v_call: TRBV4-2
d_call: TRBD2

cdr3_aa: CATSREPGLAATDTQYF
cdr3_nt: TGTGCCACCAGCAGAGAACCGGGACTAGCGGCTACAGATACGCAGTATTTT
j_call: TRBJ2-3
clone_size: -
cdr3_length: 17
v_call: TRBV15
d_call: TRBD2

cdr3_aa: CASSPRQGADTQYF
cdr3_nt: TGCGCCAGCAGCCCGCGGCAGGGGGCAGATACGCAGTATTTT
j_call: TRBJ2-3
clone_size: few
cdr3_length: 14
v_call: TRBV5-1
d_call: TRBD1

cdr3_aa: CASGPQTATIGELFF
cdr3_nt: TGTGCTAGTGGTCCTCAAACTGCCACGATCGGGGAGCTGTTTTTT
j_call: TRBJ2-2
clone_size: few
cdr3_length: 15
v_call: TRBV12-5
d_call: -

cdr3_aa: CASGLGSGRSNEQFF
cdr3_nt: TGTGCCAGTGGTCTGGGTAGCGGGAGGTCCAATGAGCAGTTCTTC
j_call: TRBJ2-1
clone_size: few
cdr3_length: 15
v_call: TRBV9
d_call: TRBD2

cdr3_aa: CSVEDWTQKETQYF
cdr3_nt: TGCAGCGTTGAAGATTGGACACAGAAAGAGACCCAGTACTTC
j_call: TRBJ2-5
clone_size: many
cdr3_length: 14
v_call: TRBV29-1
d_call: -

cdr3_aa: CASSHDRERLETDTQYF
cdr3_nt: TGTGCCAGCAGTCATGACAGGGAGCGTCTTGAAACAGATACGCAGTATTTT
j_call: TRBJ2-3
clone_size: -
cdr3_length: 17
v_call: TRBV6-2/TRBV6-3
d_call: TRBD1

cdr3_aa: CASGLTGGYNEQFF
cdr3_nt: TGCGCCAGCGGGCTCACCGGAGGCTACAATGAGCAGTTCTTC
j_call: TRBJ2-1
clone_size: -
cdr3_length: 14
v_call: TRBV5-1
d_call: -

cdr3_aa: CASSQPGANVLTF
cdr3_nt: TGTGCCAGCAGCCAACCTGGGGCCAACGTCCTGACTTTC
j_call: TRBJ2-6
clone_size: few
cdr3_length: 13
v_call: TRBV7-9
d_call: -

cdr3_aa: CASSLPPGTRARETQYF
cdr3_nt: TGTGCCAGCAGTTTGCCCCCCGGGACAAGAGCTAGGGAGACCCAGTACTTC
j_call: TRBJ2-5
clone_size: -
cdr3_length: 17
v_call: TRBV28
d_call: -

cdr3_aa: CASSLRPGEDEQFF
cdr3_nt: TGTGCCAGCAGCCTCCGACCGGGGGAGGATGAGCAGTTCTTC
j_call: TRBJ2-1
clone_size: few
cdr3_length: 14
v_call: TRBV11-2
d_call: -

cdr3_aa: CASSLGAITGELFF
cdr3_nt: TGTGCCAGCAGTTTAGGGGCCATCACCGGGGAGCTGTTTTTT
j_call: TRBJ2-2
clone_size: few
cdr3_length: 14
v_call: TRBV27
d_call: -

cdr3_aa: CATSRVAAGPEKLFF
cdr3_nt: TGTGCCACCAGCAGAGTAGCCGCAGGGCCAGAAAAACTGTTTTTT
j_call: TRBJ1-4
clone_size: few
cdr3_length: 15
v_call: TRBV15
d_call: -

cdr3_aa: CASSQHSYEQYF
cdr3_nt: TGTGCCAGCAGCCAACACTCCTACGAGCAGTACTTC
j_call: TRBJ2-7
clone_size: many
cdr3_length: 12
v_call: TRBV14
d_call: -

cdr3_aa: CASSLDNRGYEQYF
cdr3_nt: TGCGCCAGCAGCCTAGATAACAGGGGCTACGAGCAGTACTTC
j_call: TRBJ2-7
clone_size: few
cdr3_length: 14
v_call: TRBV5-1
d_call: TRBD1

cdr3_aa: CSVEWTSGSSYNEQFF
cdr3_nt: TGCAGCGTTGAATGGACTAGCGGGAGCTCCTACAATGAGCAGTTCTTC
j_call: TRBJ2-1
clone_size: many
cdr3_length: 16
v_call: TRBV29-1
d_call: TRBD2

cdr3_aa: CASSFAGLGELFF
cdr3_nt: TGTGCCAGCAGTTTCGCCGGATTGGGGGAGCTGTTTTTT
j_call: TRBJ2-2
clone_size: few
cdr3_length: 13
v_call: TRBV27
d_call: -

cdr3_aa: CASSDRQGVRTYEQYF
cdr3_nt: TGTGCCAGCAGCGACCGGCAGGGGGTTAGGACCTACGAGCAGTACTTC
j_call: TRBJ2-7
clone_size: few
cdr3_length: 16
v_call: TRBV7-9
d_call: TRBD1

cdr3_aa: CASSQANPYEQYF
cdr3_nt: TGCGCCAGCAGCCAAGCTAATCCCTACGAGCAGTACTTC
j_call: TRBJ2-7
clone_size: -
cdr3_length: 13
v_call: TRBV4-1
d_call: -

cdr3_aa: CASSFLAGGPSNEQFF
cdr3_nt: TGTGCCAGCAGTTTCCTGGCGGGAGGGCCGAGCAATGAGCAGTTCTTC
j_call: TRBJ2-1
clone_size: -
cdr3_length: 16
v_call: TRBV12-3/TRBV12-4
d_call: TRBD2

cdr3_aa: CASSLIGNTGELFF
cdr3_nt: TGTGCCAGCAGTTTAATAGGGAACACCGGGGAGCTGTTTTTT
j_call: TRBJ2-2
clone_size: -
cdr3_length: 14
v_call: TRBV27
d_call: -

cdr3_aa: CASSQVTWTSTDTQYF
cdr3_nt: TGCGCCAGCAGCCAAGTAACTTGGACTAGCACAGATACGCAGTATTTT
j_call: TRBJ2-3
clone_size: -
cdr3_length: 16
v_call: TRBV4-3
d_call: -

cdr3_aa: CASSLGAGWGYEQYF
cdr3_nt: TGTGCCAGCAGCTTAGGGGCGGGTTGGGGGTACGAGCAGTACTTC
j_call: TRBJ2-7
clone_size: few
cdr3_length: 15
v_call: TRBV7-2
d_call: -

cdr3_aa: CASRPRAGDYIGSGELFF
cdr3_nt: TGTGCCAGCAGACCGCGGGCAGGGGATTATATCGGTTCCGGGGAGCTGTTTTTT
j_call: TRBJ2-2
clone_size: -
cdr3_length: 18
v_call: TRBV28
d_call: -

cdr3_aa: CASSTGLAGKYF
cdr3_nt: TGTGCCAGCAGTACCGGACTAGCGGGAAAGTACTTC
j_call: TRBJ2-7
clone_size: -
cdr3_length: 12
v_call: TRBV12-3/TRBV12-4
d_call: TRBD2

cdr3_aa: CASSLAGINTGELFF
cdr3_nt: TGTGCCAGCAGTTTAGCGGGAATAAACACCGGGGAGCTGTTTTTT
j_call: TRBJ2-2
clone_size: -
cdr3_length: 15
v_call: TRBV27
d_call: -

cdr3_aa: CASSPGGKETQYF
cdr3_nt: TGCGCCAGCAGCCCGGGGGGGAAAGAGACCCAGTACTTC
j_call: TRBJ2-5
clone_size: -
cdr3_length: 13
v_call: TRBV4-1
d_call: TRBD2

cdr3_aa: CASSVGPLAGQNTGELFF
cdr3_nt: TGTGCCAGCAGCGTAGGGCCACTAGCGGGACAGAACACCGGGGAGCTGTTTTTT
j_call: TRBJ2-2
clone_size: -
cdr3_length: 18
v_call: TRBV9
d_call: TRBD2

cdr3_aa: CASSGGTSGSAAYEQYF
cdr3_nt: TGTGCCAGCAGCGGGGGGACTAGCGGGAGCGCCGCCTACGAGCAGTACTTC
j_call: TRBJ2-7
clone_size: many
cdr3_length: 17
v_call: TRBV9
d_call: TRBD2